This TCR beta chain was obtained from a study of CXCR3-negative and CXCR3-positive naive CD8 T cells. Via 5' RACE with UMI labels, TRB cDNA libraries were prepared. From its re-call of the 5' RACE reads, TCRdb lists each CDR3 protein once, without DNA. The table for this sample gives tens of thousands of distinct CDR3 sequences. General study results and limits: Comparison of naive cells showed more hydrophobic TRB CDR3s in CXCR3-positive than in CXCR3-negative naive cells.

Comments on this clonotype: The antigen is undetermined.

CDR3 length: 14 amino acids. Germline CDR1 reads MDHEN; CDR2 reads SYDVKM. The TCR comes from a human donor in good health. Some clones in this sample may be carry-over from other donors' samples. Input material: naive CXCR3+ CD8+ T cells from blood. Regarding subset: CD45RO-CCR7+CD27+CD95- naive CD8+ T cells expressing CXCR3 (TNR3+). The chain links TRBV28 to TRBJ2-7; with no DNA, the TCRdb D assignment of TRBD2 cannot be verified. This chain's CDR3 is CASTEGRGGYEQYF.